The T cell receptor (beta chain) under discussion was sequenced for a study of T cells expressing NK-cell markers. Study as a whole: The authors derived TCR beta repertoires from sorted CD3+CD56+NKG2C+, CD3+CD56+NKG2C- and CD3+CD56-NKG2C+ T cells. Among eight sequenced donors, seven carried HCMV seropositivity while one was seronegative. Study-level findings and limits: The CD3+CD56-NKG2C+ fraction was also led by these clonotypes in several donors.

Germline CDR1 is DFQATT and CDR2 is SNEGSKA (reference sequence). The length of the CDR3 is 15 residues. A 5'RACE template switching approach incorporating UMIs was used to make TCR beta cDNA. From its re-call of the 5' RACE reads, TCRdb lists each CDR3 protein once, without DNA. The sample's table shows over 350,000 distinct CDR3 sequences. With regard to this clonotype: Its antigen is undetermined.

The sequenced sample consisted of blood T cells: a sorted CD56 or NKG2C T cell subset, CD4+ or CD8+ T cells, or bulk PBMC T cells (not recorded which). The J gene is TRBJ2-7, the V gene TRBV20-1; the TCRdb D gene call, TRBD2, has no DNA to confirm it. The source is a woman in her 50s in good health. The chain's CDR3 is CSATGTSGPTYEQYF.